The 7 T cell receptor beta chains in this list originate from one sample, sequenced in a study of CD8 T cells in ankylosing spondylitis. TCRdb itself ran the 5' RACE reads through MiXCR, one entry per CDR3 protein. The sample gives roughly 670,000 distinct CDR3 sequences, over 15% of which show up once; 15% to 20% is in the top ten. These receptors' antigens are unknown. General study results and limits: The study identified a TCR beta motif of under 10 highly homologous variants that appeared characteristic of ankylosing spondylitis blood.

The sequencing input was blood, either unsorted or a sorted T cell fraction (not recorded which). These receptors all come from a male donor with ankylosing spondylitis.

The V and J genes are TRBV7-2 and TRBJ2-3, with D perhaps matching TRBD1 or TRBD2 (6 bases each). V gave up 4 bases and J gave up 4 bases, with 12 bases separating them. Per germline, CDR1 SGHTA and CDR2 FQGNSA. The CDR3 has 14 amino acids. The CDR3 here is CASSSYREADTQYF. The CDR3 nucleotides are TGTGCCAGCAGCTCCTACAGGGAGGCAGATACGCAGTATTTT.

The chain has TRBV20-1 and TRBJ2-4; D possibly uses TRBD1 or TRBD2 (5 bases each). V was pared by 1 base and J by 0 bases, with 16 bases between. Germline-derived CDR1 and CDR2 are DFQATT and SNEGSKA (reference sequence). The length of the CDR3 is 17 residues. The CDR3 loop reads CSARGIRDHLAKNIQYF. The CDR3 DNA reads TGCAGTGCTAGAGGTATCCGGGACCACCTAGCCAAAAACATTCAGTACTTC.

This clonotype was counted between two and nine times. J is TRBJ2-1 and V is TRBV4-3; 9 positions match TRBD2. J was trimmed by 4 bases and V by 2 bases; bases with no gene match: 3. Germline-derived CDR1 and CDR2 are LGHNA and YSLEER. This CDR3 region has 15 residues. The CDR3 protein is CASSQLTSGYNEQFF. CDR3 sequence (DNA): TGCGCCAGCAGCCAATTGACTAGCGGTTACAATGAGCAGTTCTTC.

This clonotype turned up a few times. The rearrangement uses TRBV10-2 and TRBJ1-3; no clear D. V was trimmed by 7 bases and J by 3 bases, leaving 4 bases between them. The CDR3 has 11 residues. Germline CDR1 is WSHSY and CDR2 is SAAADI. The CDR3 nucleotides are TGCGCCAGCACGGGTGGAAACACCATATATTTT. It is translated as CASTGGNTIYF.

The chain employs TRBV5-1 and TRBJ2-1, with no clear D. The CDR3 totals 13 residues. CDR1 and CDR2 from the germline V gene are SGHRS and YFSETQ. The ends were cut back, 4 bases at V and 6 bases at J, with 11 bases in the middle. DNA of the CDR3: TGCGCCAGCAGCACCGCGCTTATCAATGAGCAGTTCTTC. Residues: CASSTALINEQFF. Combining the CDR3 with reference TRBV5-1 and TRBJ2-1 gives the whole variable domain KAGVTQTPRYLIKTRGQQVTLSCSPISGHRSVSWYQQTPGQGLQFLFEYFSETQRNKGNFPGRFSGRQFSNSRSEMNVSTLELGDSALYLCASSTALINEQFFGPGTRLTVL.

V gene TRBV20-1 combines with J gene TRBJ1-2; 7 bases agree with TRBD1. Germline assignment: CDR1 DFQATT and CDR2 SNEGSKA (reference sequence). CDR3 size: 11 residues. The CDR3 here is CRYGQDYGYTF. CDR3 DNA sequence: TGCAGATATGGACAGGACTATGGCTACACCTTC.

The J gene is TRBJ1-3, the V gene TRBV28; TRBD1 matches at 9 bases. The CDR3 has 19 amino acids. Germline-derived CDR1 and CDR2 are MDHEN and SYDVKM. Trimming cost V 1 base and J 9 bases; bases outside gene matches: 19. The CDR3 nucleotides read TGTGCCAGCAGTTTATCCGGGACAGGGTCAAGTTTCGGCGGGGGCACCATATATTTT. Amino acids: CASSLSGTGSSFGGGTIYF.